This passage covers 5 T cell receptor beta chains from one sample sequenced in a study of Ad26.COV2.S vaccination and SARS-CoV-2 variants. Treatment described: about 20 received Ad26.COV2.S at low or high dose, single or two shots; roughly five received placebo; per-sample allocation not given. Repertoires come from day 63 after the first vaccine or placebo injection. Repertoires were generated with immunoSEQ multiplex PCR, while TCRdb's copy carries only in-frame clones and drops some. This table holds about 390,000 clones, about 85% found once. The material was peripheral blood, obtained in a trial of Ad26.COV2.S vaccine versus placebo. These receptors all stem from a person between 18 and 65 years old who received the Ad26.COV2.S COVID-19 vaccine or a placebo.

This chain joins TRBV3-1 (or the pseudogene TRBV3-2) and TRBJ2-1; 8 bases map to TRBD2. V was pared by 4 bases and J by 7 bases, with 9 bases of the junction left unmatched. CDR1 and CDR2 (germline): LGHDT, YNNKEL (reference sequence). The CDR3 has 15 amino acids. The CDR3 DNA reads as TGTGCCAGCAGCCTTAGCGGGGACAAAAAAAATGAGCAGTTCTTC. This gives the protein CASSLSGDKKNEQFF.

The J gene is TRBJ1-1, the V gene TRBV29-1; a weak D match, TRBD1 (5 bases). V was trimmed by 7 bases and J by 0 bases, leaving 9 bases between them. This CDR3 region has 12 residues. The germline V gene encodes CDR1 SQVTM and CDR2 ANQGSEA. The CDR3 sequence: CSGGRLNTEAFF. For the CDR3, the DNA is TGCAGCGGGGGACGGCTGAACACTGAAGCTTTCTTT.

The chain combines TRBV30 with TRBJ2-3; D possibly corresponds to TRBD2 (5 bases). Deletions cut 2 bases from V and 0 bases from J, with 9 bases between. Germline V gene data show CDR1 as GTSNPN and CDR2 as SVGIG (reference sequence). CDR3 length: 14 residues. CDR3 DNA sequence: TGTGCCTGGAGTAGTACTAGGAGCACAGATACGCAGTATTTT. Its translation: CAWSSTRSTDTQYF.

The chain carries TRBV5-6 and TRBJ1-1; 7 bases fit TRBD1. This CDR3 region has 17 residues. V lost 2 bases to trimming and J lost 1 base; unmatched junction nucleotides: 11. In germline, CDR1 is SGHDT, CDR2 YYEEEE. CDR3 DNA sequence: TGTGCCAGCAGCTTCGCACTCGACAGGGCGGGGAACACTGAAGCTTTCTTT. Amino acids: CASSFALDRAGNTEAFF.

The chain carries TRBV2 and TRBJ2-2; D unclear. Between the trimmed V and J ends, which lost 8 bases and 0 bases, there was a span of 10 bases. The CDR3 is 14 amino acids. The germline CDR1 and CDR2 sequences are SNHLY and FYNNEI. CDR3 amino acids: CASRTNANTGELFF. The CDR3 DNA reads as TGTGCCAGCCGGACCAACGCGAACACCGGGGAGCTGTTTTTT.